This is a list of T cell receptor beta chains from one sample in a study of blood T cell repertoires in COVID-19. Sequenced by immunoSEQ multiplex PCR; TCRdb stores in-frame clones only, minus some. The sample includes approximately 49,000 clones, roughly two thirds of them seen just once. Sample: peripheral blood. All receptors come from a woman in her 70s with acute or convalescent COVID-19. The CDR3 runs from the conserved cysteine through the conserved F or W. The D gene is left open where the match is weak.

d_call: TRBD1
v_call: TRBV7-8
j_call: TRBJ1-6
cdr3_nt: TGTGCCAGCAGCTCCCTTACGGGGACAGGGGGTAATTCACCCCTCCACTTT
cdr3_aa: CASSSLTGTGGNSPLHF

d_call: .
v_call: TRBV5-8
j_call: TRBJ1-5
cdr3_nt: TGTGCCAGCAGCTTGCGTGAGCCCCAGCATTTT
cdr3_aa: CASSLREPQHF

d_call: .
v_call: TRBV6-6
j_call: TRBJ2-7
cdr3_nt: TGTGCCTGCGGGGTACGAGAGCAGTACTTC
cdr3_aa: CACGVREQYF

d_call: .
v_call: TRBV7-8
j_call: TRBJ1-5
cdr3_nt: TGTGCCAGCAGTTTGTCAGGGTTTCAGCCCCAGCATTTT
cdr3_aa: CASSLSGFQPQHF

d_call: .
v_call: TRBV2
j_call: TRBJ1-3
cdr3_nt: TGTGCCAGCAGTCGGCAGGGCGGAAACACCATATATTTT
cdr3_aa: CASSRQGGNTIYF

d_call: .
v_call: TRBV3-1/TRBV3-2
j_call: TRBJ2-7
cdr3_nt: TGTGCCAGCAGCCAAGAGTTTAGCCGTACCTACGAGCAGTACTTC
cdr3_aa: CASSQEFSRTYEQYF

d_call: .
v_call: TRBV27
j_call: TRBJ1-5
cdr3_nt: TGTGCCAGCAGTTCCCAGGACAGAGTATCGATGCATTTT
cdr3_aa: CASSSQDRVSMHF

d_call: .
v_call: TRBV2
j_call: TRBJ1-2
cdr3_nt: TGTGCCAGCAGAGAGACAGGCAATGATGGCTACACCTTC
cdr3_aa: CASRETGNDGYTF

d_call: TRBD1
v_call: TRBV7-8
j_call: TRBJ1-1
cdr3_nt: TGTGCCAGCAGCAGCCGGGACAGCATGAACACTGAAGCTTTCTTT
cdr3_aa: CASSSRDSMNTEAFF

d_call: .
v_call: TRBV4-1
j_call: TRBJ1-2
cdr3_nt: TGCGCCAGCAGCCAAGCGGAGGGAGCCTATGGCTACACCTTC
cdr3_aa: CASSQAEGAYGYTF

d_call: TRBD1
v_call: TRBV5-4
j_call: TRBJ2-1
cdr3_nt: TGTGCCAGCAGCCCCGGACAGGGTACCTACAATGAGCAGTTCTTC
cdr3_aa: CASSPGQGTYNEQFF

d_call: .
v_call: TRBV10-2
j_call: TRBJ1-5
cdr3_nt: TGCGCCAGCAGTGAACACAGGGATCAGCCCCAGCATTTT
cdr3_aa: CASSEHRDQPQHF

d_call: .
v_call: TRBV5-1
j_call: TRBJ2-2
cdr3_nt: TGCGCCAGCAGCTTGGGGACAGATAACACCGGGGAGCTGTTTTTT
cdr3_aa: CASSLGTDNTGELFF

d_call: TRBD2
v_call: TRBV11-2
j_call: TRBJ2-1
cdr3_nt: TGTGCCAGCAGCTTAGGGGCTAGCGGGGGGTACTACAATGAGCAGTTCTTC
cdr3_aa: CASSLGASGGYYNEQFF

d_call: TRBD1
v_call: TRBV6-6
j_call: TRBJ1-1
cdr3_nt: TGTGCCAGCAGTTTCGGGACAGGGGGCGCGATGGCTTTCTTT
cdr3_aa: CASSFGTGGAMAFF

d_call: .
v_call: TRBV29-1
j_call: TRBJ2-5
cdr3_nt: TGCAGCGTTGACGGACAGTACCAAGAGACCCAGTACTTC
cdr3_aa: CSVDGQYQETQYF